This paragraph covers one T cell receptor (beta chain) sequence. The CDR3 runs 15 residues. Germline CDR1 is SGHTA and CDR2 is FQGNSA. Germline trimming cut 5 bases from V and 8 bases from J; bases unmatched to any gene: 3. The data are from a study of blood T cell repertoires in COVID-19. Study in general: Whether acute or convalescent, the COVID-19 samples came from the United States, Italy and Spain. Sources were T cells, B-cell-depleted T cells, or PBMCs; the material itself was cDNA or gDNA.

In the authors' methods: The assay estimated nucleated cells by amplifying reference gene primers. Produced via immunoSEQ multiplex PCR; TCRdb's table is partial and in-frame only. V, J and clone size derive from that table, while D and trimming were established from the DNA sequence. The profile shows some 120,000 clones, 77% of them singletons. V gene TRBV7-2 combines with J gene TRBJ2-1; 16 bases fit TRBD2. This clonotype was sampled from a man older than 75 with acute or convalescent COVID-19. The sample consisted of peripheral blood. This chain's CDR3 is CASSGTSGGAYEQFF. For the CDR3, the DNA is TGTGCCAGCAGCGGGACTAGCGGGGGGGCTTATGAGCAGTTCTTC.